The clone carrying this T cell receptor (beta chain) was counted ten times or more. Germline loops: CDR1 MNHEY, CDR2 SMNVEV (reference sequence). This CDR3 has 16 residues. V was pared by 3 bases and J by 2 bases, with 16 bases between. The record originates from a study of T cells in Graves' hyperthyroidism and ophthalmopathy. What was amplified from RNA transcripts were TCR beta CDR3 regions. The TCR CDR3 was amplified in a first-round RT-PCR using the HTBI primer set. One entry per CDR3 protein results from TCRdb running MiXCR on the multiplex PCR reads. The table lists 550,000 to 700,000 distinct CDR3 sequences, over 12% of them singletons, with about 3.9% in the top ten.

This receptor was obtained from a middle-aged woman with Graves' ophthalmopathy. The sequenced sample consisted of blood. The rearrangement uses TRBV27 and TRBJ2-5; D might be TRBD2 (6 bases). CDR3 DNA: TGTGCCAGCAGTTTCTCGGGGGTACCTGGGCAAGAGACCCAGTACTTC. It yields the protein CASSFSGVPGQETQYF.